The 30 T cell receptor beta chains presented below share a single source sample, sequenced in a study of T-cell reconstitution after alpha-beta-depleted transplantation in children. For TCRbeta, the library was prepared with unique molecular identifiers. TCRdb passed the PCR reads through MiXCR, listing each CDR3 protein once. This sample carries around 580,000 distinct CDR3 sequences, 25% to 30% of them seen once, and the ten largest clones take about 35%. This material consisted of PBMCs, taken before TCRalphabeta/CD19-depleted stem cell transplant. These receptors came from a boy in the first two years of life with Wiskott-Aldrich syndrome, due to receive a stem cell transplant.

This chain connects TRBV29-1 to TRBJ1-1; tentative D call: TRBD1 (6 bases). Germline V gene sequence: CDR1 SQVTM, CDR2 ANQGSEA. This CDR3 has 15 amino acids. V gave up 4 bases and J gave up 0 bases, with 15 bases separating them. The CDR3 loop is CSVAGSGTMNTEAFF. CDR3 DNA sequence: TGCAGCGTTGCGGGATCCGGGACAATGAACACTGAAGCTTTCTTT. Drawing the rest from reference TRBV29-1 and TRBJ1-1, the complete variable domain is SAVISQKPSRDICQRGTSLTIQCQVDSQVTMMFWYRQQPGQSLTLIATANQGSEATYESGFVIDKFPISRPNLTFSTLTVSNMSPEDSSIYLCSVAGSGTMNTEAFFGQGTRLTVV.

The table lists this clonotype with a few counts. V usage is TRBV7-6 and J usage is TRBJ1-1; 12 bases align to TRBD1. The CDR3 extends over 15 amino acids. V gave up 4 bases and J gave up 8 bases; unmatched junction bases: 8. Germline lookup yields CDR1 SGHVS and CDR2 FNYEAQ. CDR3: CASSSRDRGPTEAFF. CDR3 DNA sequence: TGTGCCAGCAGCTCCAGGGACAGGGGGCCGACCGAAGCTTTCTTT. Full variable domain (remainder filled in from reference TRBV7-6 and TRBJ1-1): GAGVSQSPRYKVTKRGQDVALRCDPISGHVSLYWYRQALGQGPEFLTYFNYEAQQDKSGLPNDRFSAERPEGSISTLTIQRTEQRDSAMYRCASSSRDRGPTEAFFGQGTRLTVV.

This clonotype was seen more than once but under ten times. V and J are TRBV5-1 and TRBJ2-7; 9 positions agree with TRBD2. Trimming took 2 bases from V and 1 from J; bases not matched to a gene: 4. Germline CDR1 is SGHRS and CDR2 is YFSETQ. The CDR3 is 15 amino acids. CDR3 bases: TGCGCCAGCAGCTTTCGGGCGGGAGGGTCCTACGAGCAGTACTTC. Its protein is CASSFRAGGSYEQYF.

This clonotype was counted a few times. The V and J genes are TRBV5-5 and TRBJ2-7, with D uncertain. Deletions cut 0 bases from V and 5 bases from J, with 12 bases between. The CDR3 spans 14 residues. CDR1 is SGHKS and CDR2 is YYEKEE in the germline V gene (reference sequence). The CDR3: CASSLVGSRHEQYF. In nucleotides, the CDR3 is TGTGCCAGCAGCTTGGTCGGAAGTCGGCACGAGCAGTACTTC.

Regarding this clonotype: The junction differs from germline at one of its ends, possibly a read error. The gene calls are TRBV12-3 or TRBV12-4 and TRBJ2-1; 9 bases are a match to TRBD2. The CDR3 contains 15 residues. The CDR3 region is CTSTGTSFFYNEQFF. DNA of the CDR3: TGTACCAGCACCGGGACTAGCTTTTTTTACAATGAGCAGTTTTTC.

This clonotype showed up just a few times. The V and J genes are TRBV20-1 and TRBJ2-5; weak D call: TRBD1 (5 bases). This CDR3 has 13 amino acids. CDR1 DFQATT and CDR2 SNEGSKA come from the germline V gene (reference sequence). V was clipped by 6 bases and J by 2 bases, with 13 bases between them. CDR3 DNA sequence: TGCAGTGCCCCGGACACCTCTCAAGAGACCCAGTACTTC. Amino acid sequence: CSAPDTSQETQYF.

The chain joins TRBV10-3 to TRBJ2-3; D is uncertain. Germline V gene sequence: CDR1 ENHRY, CDR2 SYGVKD. V was cut by 2 bases and J by 5 bases, with 2 bases left in between. CDR3 length equals 11 residues. The CDR3 DNA follows: TGTGCCATCAGTGAGATAGATACGCAGTATTTT. Its protein is CAISEIDTQYF.

The V gene is TRBV2, the J gene TRBJ2-3, with TRBD1 identical over 7 bases. Germline V gene data show CDR1 as SNHLY and CDR2 as FYNNEI. The J segment lost 1 base and the V segment lost 6 bases, leaving 7 bases of the junction unmatched. This CDR3 contains 15 residues. The CDR3 here is CASSRSDRGTDTQYF. CDR3 bases: TGTGCCAGCAGCCGATCCGACAGGGGCACAGATACGCAGTATTTT.

The genes are TRBV6-2 or TRBV6-3 and TRBJ2-1, with 12 bases that match TRBD2. Per germline, CDR1 MNHEY and CDR2 SVGEGT. Losses at the gene ends were 2 bases for V and 6 bases for J; bases not matched to a gene: 8. This CDR3 has 17 residues. CDR3 sequence: CASSYARTSGDSNEQFF. In DNA, the CDR3 is TGTGCCAGCAGTTACGCAAGGACTAGCGGGGATTCCAATGAGCAGTTCTTC.

The chain is built from TRBV28 and TRBJ2-1; TRBD2 might be the D (6 bases). The CDR3 consists of 15 residues. Trimming removed 3 bases from V and 2 bases from J, with 11 bases in between. Germline V gene sequence: CDR1 MDHEN, CDR2 SYDVKM. The CDR3 DNA sequence: TGTGCCAGCAGTTTCGCGGGGCCTGCCTACAATGAGCAGTTCTTC. Protein sequence: CASSFAGPAYNEQFF.

In regard to this clonotype: A junction end diverges from the germline sequence, so it may reflect a read error. The rearrangement links TRBV20-1 to TRBJ1-2; D not resolved. The CDR3 has 14 amino acids. The germline V gene encodes CDR1 DFQATT and CDR2 SNEGSKA (reference sequence). The CDR3 DNA reads as TGCAGTGCCATCATCGGACGGACGTTCTATGGCTACGCCTTC. It is translated as CSAIIGRTFYGYAF.

Notes on this clonotype: A read error may produce the germline difference seen at one junction end. The chain links TRBV7-2 to TRBJ2-5, with a tentative D call TRBD1 (5 bases). CDR1 and CDR2 (germline): SGHTA, FQGNSA. CDR3 size: 11 residues. CDR3 nucleotides: TGTGCCAGCAGCTTCCATTCTGGGGCGCACTTC. Protein sequence: CASSFHSGAHF.

The chain links TRBV5-4 to TRBJ2-3, with a tentative D call TRBD2 (7 bases). Germline V gene sequence: CDR1 SGHNT, CDR2 YYREEE (reference sequence). This CDR3 has 15 amino acids. The V end lost 5 bases, the J end lost 0 bases, and 13 bases lay between the germline ends. CDR3 in amino acids: CASSRGAASTDTQYF. CDR3 nucleotides: TGTGCCAGCAGTCGGGGGGCGGCAAGCACAGATACGCAGTATTTT.

The V call is TRBV5-1, the J call TRBJ2-3, with 10 bases identical to TRBD1. V lost 5 bases and J lost 3; bases outside the gene matches: 3. The V gene's germline CDR1 is SGHRS and CDR2 YFSETQ. This CDR3 is 14 amino acids long. The DNA of the CDR3 is TGCGCCAGCAGAGGGACAGGGGTTACAGATACGCAGTATTTT. This codes for CASRGTGVTDTQYF. The variable domain in full, with the rest retrieved from reference TRBV5-1 and TRBJ2-3, is KAGVTQTPRYLIKTRGQQVTLSCSPISGHRSVSWYQQTPGQGLQFLFEYFSETQRNKGNFPGRFSGRQFSNSRSEMNVSTLELGDSALYLCASRGTGVTDTQYFGPGTRLTVL.

This clonotype was seen only a few times. This chain connects TRBV10-3 to TRBJ2-1, with 8 bases lining up with TRBD2. Losses at the gene ends were 4 bases for V and 4 bases for J; bases not matched to a gene: 6. Germline assignment: CDR1 ENHRY and CDR2 SYGVKD. The CDR3 is made up of 15 amino acids. For the CDR3, the DNA is TGTGCCATCAGTGCGGCGGGAGGCACATACAATGAGCAGTTCTTC. Translating it yields CAISAAGGTYNEQFF.

The chain employs TRBV20-1 and TRBJ2-7; D remains unclear. The CDR3 runs to 15 residues. The V end was cut by 3 bases, the J end by 2 bases, with 17 bases between. Germline CDR1 DFQATT, CDR2 SNEGSKA (reference sequence). CDR3 DNA sequence: TGCAGTGCTAGCCGCCCTGGGATATTAACCTACGAGCAGTACTTC. Translation: CSASRPGILTYEQYF.

The CDR3 spells CASSSFMATEAFF. The DNA of the CDR3 is TGTGCCAGCAGTTCATTCATGGCCACTGAAGCTTTCTTT. The V and J genes are TRBV28 and TRBJ1-1; D ambiguous. In germline, CDR1 is MDHEN, CDR2 SYDVKM. This CDR3 has 13 residues. The V and J ends lost 4 bases and 4 bases respectively, with 10 bases between them.

This clonotype was seen a few times. The V call is TRBV9, the J call TRBJ2-3, with a weak D call TRBD2 (6 bases). From germline, CDR1 is SGDLS and CDR2 YYNGEE. CDR3 length: 16 residues. Deletions cut 0 bases from V and 6 bases from J, with 17 bases between. The CDR3, as DNA: TGTGCCAGCAGCGTAGGGTCTAGCGCCCACCCGGATACGCAGTATTTT. Amino acids: CASSVGSSAHPDTQYF. The full variable domain, its missing parts supplied by reference TRBV9 and TRBJ2-3, is DSGVTQTPKHLITATGQRVTLRCSPRSGDLSVYWYQQSLDQGLQFLIQYYNGEERAKGNILERFSAQQFPDLHSELNLSSLELGDSALYFCASSVGSSAHPDTQYFGPGTRLTVL.

The chain recombines TRBV28 with TRBJ1-2; D perhaps matches TRBD1 (6 bases). This CDR3 comprises 12 residues. The germline V gene has CDR1 MDHEN and CDR2 SYDVKM. V gave up 6 bases and J gave up 8 bases, with 13 bases separating them. The DNA for the CDR3 is TGTGCCAGCAGGGGCACAGGGAGCGGCTACACCTTC. Its translation is CASRGTGSGYTF.

The chain joins TRBV28 to TRBJ2-5; D gene uncertain. Deletions cut 1 base from V and 0 bases from J, with 21 bases between. Germline V lookup: CDR1 MDHEN, CDR2 SYDVKM. This CDR3 contains 19 residues. The CDR3 spells CASSLYPSVSPFYQETQYF. The CDR3 DNA reads as TGTGCCAGCAGTTTATATCCCAGTGTGTCACCCTTCTACCAAGAGACCCAGTACTTC.

The chain uses TRBV20-1 and TRBJ1-6, with 9 nucleotides matching TRBD1. Germline lookup yields CDR1 DFQATT and CDR2 SNEGSKA (reference sequence). The CDR3 spans 16 residues. J gave up 2 bases and V 6 bases, and 8 bases lay outside the gene matches. The CDR3 reads CSARDRVSTYNSPLHF. The CDR3 DNA follows: TGCAGTGCAAGGGACAGGGTGTCTACCTATAATTCACCCCTCCACTTT.

The rearrangement links TRBV20-1 to TRBJ2-1; D is perhaps TRBD2 (5 bases). This CDR3 has 16 amino acids. The V gene's germline CDR1 is DFQATT and CDR2 SNEGSKA (reference sequence). With 2 bases removed from V and 0 bases from J, the gap between germline ends came to 14 bases. The CDR3 coding sequence is TGCAGTGCTAGATCCCAGGCGGGCAGCTCCTACAATGAGCAGTTCTTC. Translation gives CSARSQAGSSYNEQFF.

This clonotype was found many times. At one boundary the junction diverges from the germline segment, which might be a read error. The gene calls are TRBV5-1 and TRBJ2-7, with D possibly being TRBD1 (6 bases). The CDR3 contains 13 residues. Germline V gene lookup returns CDR1 SGHRS and CDR2 YFSETQ. In nucleotides, the CDR3 is TGTGCCAGCAGTCCAGGACAGTCCTACGAGCAGTACTTC. Protein: CASSPGQSYEQYF.

The genes are TRBV12-3 or TRBV12-4 and TRBJ2-1; D unclear. The CDR3 spans 13 residues. The V end lost 8 bases, the J end lost 1 base, and 9 bases lay between the germline ends. CDR3 in amino acids: CASAVVSYNEQFF. The CDR3 bases are TGTGCCAGCGCAGTGGTTTCCTACAATGAGCAGTTCTTC.

V and J are TRBV5-1 and TRBJ2-3; D possibly uses TRBD1 or TRBD2 (5 bases each). Trimming stripped 1 base from V and 0 bases from J, with 12 bases between. Germline V CDR1 and CDR2: SGHRS, YFSETQ. The length of the CDR3 is 16 residues. The CDR3 nucleotides read TGCGCCAGCAGCTTGACCGGGACCCAAAGCACAGATACGCAGTATTTT. This encodes CASSLTGTQSTDTQYF.

This chain links TRBV27 with TRBJ2-1, with 7 bases that match TRBD2. V lost 6 bases and J lost 10; bases outside the gene matches: 12. CDR1 is MNHEY, CDR2 SMNVEV, per germline (reference sequence). The CDR3 contains 14 residues. Here the CDR3 reads CASSLIGLGGEQFF. The CDR3 DNA reads TGTGCCAGCAGCCTCATAGGACTAGGTGGCGAGCAGTTCTTC.

This rearrangement joins TRBV6-1 to TRBJ1-4, with a possible D match to TRBD1 (5 bases). The V gene lost 1 base and the J gene lost 7 bases, with 13 bases spanning the gap. The germline gives CDR1 MNHNS, CDR2 SASEGT. This CDR3 has 15 amino acids. The CDR3 DNA reads TGTGCCAGCAGTGAAGTGTCGGGGACGTTTGAAAAACTGTTTTTT. Amino acid sequence: CASSEVSGTFEKLFF.

Ten or more counts support this clonotype. The chain combines TRBV4-1 with TRBJ2-1; 7 bases line up with TRBD2. The ends lost 4 bases at V and 1 base at J; junction bases unmatched: 7. The CDR3 contains 16 residues. In germline, CDR1 is MGHRA, CDR2 YSYEKL. DNA for the CDR3: TGCGCCAGCAGCCCGGGGCTAGCGGATTCCTACAATGAGCAGTTCTTC. It encodes CASSPGLADSYNEQFF.

The V call is TRBV9, the J call TRBJ2-1, with TRBD1 matching 7 bases. The CDR3 has 14 amino acids. Germline-derived CDR1 and CDR2 are SGDLS and YYNGEE. The J segment lost 10 bases and the V segment lost 3 bases, leaving 10 bases of the junction unmatched. The CDR3 bases are TGTGCCAGCAGCGGGAGGACAGGCTTTTACGAGCAGTTCTTC. Translation: CASSGRTGFYEQFF.

This clonotype was found a few times. The rearrangement joins TRBV27 to TRBJ2-7; 13 positions match TRBD2. Unmatched junction bases numbered 8, after V lost 6 bases and J lost 6 bases. This CDR3 comprises 15 residues. Germline V gene lookup returns CDR1 MNHEY and CDR2 SMNVEV (reference sequence). In DNA, the CDR3 is TGTGCCAGCAGACGGACTAGCGGGAGTGGTTCCGAGCAGTACTTC. Its translation is CASRRTSGSGSEQYF.